This T cell receptor (beta chain) was sequenced for a study of beta chain features in type 1 diabetes. Study as a whole: Sorted cells examined across all samples numbered 95 million to 120 million.

The whole isolated RNA underwent reverse transcription, so sequencing captured expressed TCRB transcripts. Some clones are missing from TCRdb's copy, which holds only in-frame ones; the method was immunoSEQ multiplex PCR. The sample shows under 350,000 clones, around 7.3% of them seen only once. The CDR3 contains 12 residues. The ends were cut back, 1 base at V and 4 bases at J, with 3 bases in the middle. In germline, CDR1 is LNHDA, CDR2 SQIVND (reference sequence). There are a few counts of this clone. The origin of this receptor is a woman younger than 30 in good health. The rearrangement joins TRBV19 to TRBJ2-3; D unresolved. What was sequenced was central memory CD4+ T cells from blood. For the CDR3, the DNA is TGTGCCAGTAGTATAGTTGCAGATACGCAGTATTTT. Encoded protein: CASSIVADTQYF.